This TCR beta chain comes out of a study of T-cell memory formation after mild COVID-19 (dated by TCRdb to 2020 to 2023). Regarding the study in general: TCR sequence clusters from the two donors were largely donor specific. Longitudinal TCRalpha and TCRbeta repertoire sequencing tracked T-cell clones expanding and contracting after mild COVID-19 in a couple of donors. The cohort was made up of two young adult volunteers, one female and one male, who were previously healthy. General study outcomes and caveats: Contracting CD4+ clones appeared mostly in the CM and EM memory subsets, whereas CD8+ clones were enriched in EMRA. SARS-CoV-2 specificity was not confirmed for the second-wave clones peaking on day 37. Balanced CD4/CD8 phenotypes were observed for clones contracting from day 15 to 85, whereas a bias towards CD4+ was observed for a second wave of clones expanding from day 15 to 37. The study covered only a couple of mild cases, and larger cohorts including severe cases with pre-infection samples were considered necessary. Some responding clones were detected in pre-infection memory, which suggested that pre-existing cross-reactive memory T cells had joined the SARS-CoV-2 response.

Sequencing used an Illumina NovaSeq 6000. Using 5'RACE with constant-segment primers, TCRalpha and TCRbeta cDNA libraries were constructed, with sample barcodes and unique molecular identifiers added in the process. Trizol reagent was used to extract RNA from every sample. The libraries were amplified in two PCR steps, and the second step added a second sample barcode and Illumina TruSeq adapters. The libraries were sequenced on an Illumina NovaSeq using 2 x 150 bp paired-end reads. As for the authors' bioinformatics: Reads were demultiplexed and collapsed into UMI-guided consensus sequences with migec v1.2.7. Using mixcr v2.1.11, UMI consensuses were aligned to TRA and TRB V and J templates and then assembled into clonotypes. A clonotype was counted as expanded or contracted only if both edgeR and NoisET called the change significant, with noise models trained on biological replicates. For edgeR calls, the thresholds were a false discovery rate-adjusted p below 0.01 and a log2 fold-change of 1. As an exploratory analysis of dynamics, max-normalized trajectories of the 1000 most abundant clonotypes were examined by PCA with hierarchical clustering. Each responding clone was given a CD4 or CD8 phenotype based on the CD4+ and CD8+ repertoires, which had been sequenced separately. TCRdb reworked the public reads: Q25 trimming with fastp, MiXCR clone assembly, productive beta chains retained. Every CDR3 protein is listed once, alongside the most common genes and DNA of its rows. It is TCRdb's table, rather than the study itself, that gives the V and J calls and clone size. The sample has nearly 250,000 distinct CDR3 sequences on record, 15% to 19% of them singletons. Of the sample, 2% to 2.5% falls within the top ten clones.

In regard to this clonotype: Its antigen is unknown. Per-base quality was not reported, and no clone a single base away is much larger than it.

The junction carries 18 bases between V and J, which are trimmed by 7 bases and 8 bases respectively. The CDR3 contains 14 residues, cysteine and phenylalanine counted. Of all the DNA, just the CDR3 is kept, 42 bases in frame from base 1. Looking up the germline V gene (reference sequence) yields CDR1 MNHEY and CDR2 SMNVEV. Ficoll-Paque density gradient centrifugation was the method used to isolate PBMCs. The rearrangement combines TRBV27 with TRBJ1-3, with no confidently assigned D gene. The material sequenced was PBMCs or a T cell subset sorted from them (not recorded which). The receptor was isolated from an adult woman who had mild COVID-19 (a few samples of this study predate the infection). The sample titles of this study are shuffled in the database, so cell type and time point are left out; the donor was told from shared clones. The CDR3 reads as follows: CASNHWRLRDTIYF. The DNA sequence is given as TGTGCCAGCAACCACTGGCGGTTACGGGACACCATATATTTT.